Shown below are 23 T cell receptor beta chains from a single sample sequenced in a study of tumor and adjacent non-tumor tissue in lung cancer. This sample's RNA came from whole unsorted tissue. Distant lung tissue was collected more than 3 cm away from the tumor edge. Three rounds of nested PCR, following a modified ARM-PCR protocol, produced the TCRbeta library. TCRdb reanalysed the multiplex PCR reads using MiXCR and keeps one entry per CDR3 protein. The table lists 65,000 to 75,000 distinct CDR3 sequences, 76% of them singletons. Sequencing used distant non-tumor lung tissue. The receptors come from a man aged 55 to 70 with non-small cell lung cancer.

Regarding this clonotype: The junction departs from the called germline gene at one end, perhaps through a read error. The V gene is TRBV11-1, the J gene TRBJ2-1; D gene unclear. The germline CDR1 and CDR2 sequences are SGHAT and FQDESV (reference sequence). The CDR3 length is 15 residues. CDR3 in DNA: TGTGCTAGCAGCTTCGACACCTGTAACACCAATGAGCAGTTCTTC. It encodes CASSFDTCNTNEQFF.

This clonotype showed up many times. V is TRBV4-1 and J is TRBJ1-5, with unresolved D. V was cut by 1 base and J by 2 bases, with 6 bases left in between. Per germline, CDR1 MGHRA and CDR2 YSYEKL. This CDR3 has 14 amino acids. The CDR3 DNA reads TGCGCCAGCAGCCAAGCTCGGGGCAATCAGCCCCAGCATTTT. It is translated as CASSQARGNQPQHF.

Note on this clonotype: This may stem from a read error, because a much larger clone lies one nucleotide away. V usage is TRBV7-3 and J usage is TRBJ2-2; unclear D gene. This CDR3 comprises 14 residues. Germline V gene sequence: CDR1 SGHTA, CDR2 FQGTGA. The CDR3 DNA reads TGTACCAGCAGCTTTGAACCGGTCACCGGGGAGCTGTTTTTT. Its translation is CTSSFEPVTGELFF.

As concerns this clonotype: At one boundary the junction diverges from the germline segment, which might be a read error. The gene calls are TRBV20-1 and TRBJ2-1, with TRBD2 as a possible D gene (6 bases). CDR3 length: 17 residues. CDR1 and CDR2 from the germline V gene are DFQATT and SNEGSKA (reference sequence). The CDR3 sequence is CSAREVGSGSSYDEQFF. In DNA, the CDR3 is TGCAGTGCTAGAGAGGTGGGTAGCGGAAGCTCCTACGATGAGCAGTTCTTC.

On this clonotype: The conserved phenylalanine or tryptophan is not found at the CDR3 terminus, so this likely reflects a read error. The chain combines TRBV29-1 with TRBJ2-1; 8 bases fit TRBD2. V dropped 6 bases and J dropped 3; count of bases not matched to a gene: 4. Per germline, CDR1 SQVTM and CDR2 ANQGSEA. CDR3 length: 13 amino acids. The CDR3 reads CSVGLVGYNEQFL. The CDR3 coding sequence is TGCAGCGTGGGACTAGTGGGCTACAATGAGCAGTTCCTC.

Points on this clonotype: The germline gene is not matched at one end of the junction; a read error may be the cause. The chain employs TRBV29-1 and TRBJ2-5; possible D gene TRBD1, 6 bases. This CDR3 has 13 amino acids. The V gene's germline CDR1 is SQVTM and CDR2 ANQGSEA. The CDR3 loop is CSVADRNEETQYF. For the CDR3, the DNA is TGCAGCGTAGCGGACAGAAACGAAGAGACGCAGTACTTC.

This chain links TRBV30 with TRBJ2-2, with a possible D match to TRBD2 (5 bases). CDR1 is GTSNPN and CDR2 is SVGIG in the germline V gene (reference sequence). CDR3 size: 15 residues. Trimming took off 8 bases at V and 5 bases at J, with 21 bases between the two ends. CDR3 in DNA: TGTGCCCTGACCGAGGCCTCAAGAGGGACCGGGGAGCTGTTTTTT. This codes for CALTEASRGTGELFF.

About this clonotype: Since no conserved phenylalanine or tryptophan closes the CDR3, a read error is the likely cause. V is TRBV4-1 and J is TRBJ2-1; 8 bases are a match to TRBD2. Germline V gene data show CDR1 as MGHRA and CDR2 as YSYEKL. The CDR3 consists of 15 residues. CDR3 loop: CASSVPSGSYNEQFI. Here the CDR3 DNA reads TGTGCCAGCAGCGTCCCTAGCGGGTCCTACAATGAGCAGTTCATC.

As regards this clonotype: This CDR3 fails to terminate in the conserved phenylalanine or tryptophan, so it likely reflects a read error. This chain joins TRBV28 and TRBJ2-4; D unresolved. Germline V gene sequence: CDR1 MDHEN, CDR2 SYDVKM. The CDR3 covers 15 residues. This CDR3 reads CTTGDRAGAKNIQYY. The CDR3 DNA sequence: TGTACCACCGGCGACCGGGCTGGAGCCAAAAACATCCAGTACTAC.

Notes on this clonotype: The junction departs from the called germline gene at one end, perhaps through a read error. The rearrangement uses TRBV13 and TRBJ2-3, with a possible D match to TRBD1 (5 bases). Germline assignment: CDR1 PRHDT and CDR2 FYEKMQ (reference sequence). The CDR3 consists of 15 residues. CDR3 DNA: TGTGCCAGAAGCTTAGCAAGACAGAATACAGATACGCAGTATTTT. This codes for CARSLARQNTDTQYF.

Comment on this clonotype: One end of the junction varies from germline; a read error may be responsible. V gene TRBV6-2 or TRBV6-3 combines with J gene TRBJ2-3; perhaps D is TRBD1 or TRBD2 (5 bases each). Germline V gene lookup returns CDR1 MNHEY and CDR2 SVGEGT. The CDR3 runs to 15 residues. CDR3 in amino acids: CASSYTGPMTNTQHF. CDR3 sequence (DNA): TGTGCCAGCAGTTACACGGGACCCATGACAAATACGCAGCATTTC.

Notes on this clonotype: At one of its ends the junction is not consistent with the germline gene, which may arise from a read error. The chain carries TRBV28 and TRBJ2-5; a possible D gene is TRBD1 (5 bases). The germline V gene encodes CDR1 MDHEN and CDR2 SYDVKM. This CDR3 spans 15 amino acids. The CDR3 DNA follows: TGTGTCAGCAGGGTTCGGGTGACAGAAGGAGAGACCCAGTACTTC. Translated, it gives CVSRVRVTEGETQYF.

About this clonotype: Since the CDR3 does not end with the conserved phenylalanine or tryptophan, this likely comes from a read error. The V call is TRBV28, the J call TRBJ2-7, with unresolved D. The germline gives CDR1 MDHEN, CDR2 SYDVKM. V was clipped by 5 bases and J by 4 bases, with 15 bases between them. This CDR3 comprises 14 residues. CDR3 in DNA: TGTGCCAGCAGTCCCCGTGCATCCGGTTACGAGCAGTACTTA. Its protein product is CASSPRASGYEQYL.

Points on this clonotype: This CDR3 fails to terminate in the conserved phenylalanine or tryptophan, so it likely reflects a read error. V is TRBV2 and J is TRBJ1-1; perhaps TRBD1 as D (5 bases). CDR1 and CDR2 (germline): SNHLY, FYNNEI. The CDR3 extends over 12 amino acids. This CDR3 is CASSQGKTEAFY. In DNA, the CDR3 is TGTGCCAGCAGCCAGGGTAAAACTGAGGCTTTCTAT.

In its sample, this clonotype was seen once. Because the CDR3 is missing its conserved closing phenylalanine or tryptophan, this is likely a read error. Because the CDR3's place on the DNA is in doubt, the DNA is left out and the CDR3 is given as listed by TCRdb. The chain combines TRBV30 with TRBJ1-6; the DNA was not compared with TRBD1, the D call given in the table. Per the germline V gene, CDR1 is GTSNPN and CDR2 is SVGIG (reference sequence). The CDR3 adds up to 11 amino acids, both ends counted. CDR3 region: CAWRSGGPLQL.

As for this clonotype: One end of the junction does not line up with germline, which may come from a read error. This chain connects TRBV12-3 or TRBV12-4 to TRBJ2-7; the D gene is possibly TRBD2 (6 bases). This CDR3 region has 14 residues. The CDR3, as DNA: TGTGCCAGCAGTTCTTGTGCGGGGTCCTACGAGCAATACTTC. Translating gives CASSSCAGSYEQYF.

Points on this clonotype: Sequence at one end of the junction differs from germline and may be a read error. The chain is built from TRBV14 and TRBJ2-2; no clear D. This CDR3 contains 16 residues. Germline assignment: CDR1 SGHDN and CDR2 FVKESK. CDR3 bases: TGTGCCAGCCGCCATCTGCCAGCGCCTAACACCGGGGAGCTGTTTTTT. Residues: CASRHLPAPNTGELFF.

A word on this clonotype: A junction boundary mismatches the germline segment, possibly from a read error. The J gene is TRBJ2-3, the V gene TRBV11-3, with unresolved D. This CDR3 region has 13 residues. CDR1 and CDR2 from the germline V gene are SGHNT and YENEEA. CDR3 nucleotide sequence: TGTGACAGCAGCTTGTCACTGGGCGATACGCAGTATTTT. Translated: CDSSLSLGDTQYF.

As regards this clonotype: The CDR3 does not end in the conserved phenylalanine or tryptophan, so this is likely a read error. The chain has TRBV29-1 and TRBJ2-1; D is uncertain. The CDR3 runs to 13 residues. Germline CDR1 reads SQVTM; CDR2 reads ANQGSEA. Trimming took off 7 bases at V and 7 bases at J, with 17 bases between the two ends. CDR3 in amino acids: CSARAQQGNEQFI. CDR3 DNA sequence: TGCAGCGCGCGTGCGCAACAAGGGAATGAGCAGTTCATC.

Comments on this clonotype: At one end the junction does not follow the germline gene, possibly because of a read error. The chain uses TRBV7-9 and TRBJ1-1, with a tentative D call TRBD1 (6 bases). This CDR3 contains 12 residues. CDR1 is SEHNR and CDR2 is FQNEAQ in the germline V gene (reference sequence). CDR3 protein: CASRCGQPEAFF. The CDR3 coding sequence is TGCGCCAGCAGATGTGGACAGCCTGAAGCTTTCTTT.

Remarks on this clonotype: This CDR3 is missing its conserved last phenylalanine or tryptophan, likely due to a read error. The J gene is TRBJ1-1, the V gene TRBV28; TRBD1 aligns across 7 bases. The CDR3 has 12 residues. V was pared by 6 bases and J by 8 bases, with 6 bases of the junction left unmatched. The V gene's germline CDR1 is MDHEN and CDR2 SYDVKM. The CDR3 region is CASSEGGLEAFL. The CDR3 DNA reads TGTGCCAGCAGCGAAGGGGGCCTAGAAGCTTTCTTA.

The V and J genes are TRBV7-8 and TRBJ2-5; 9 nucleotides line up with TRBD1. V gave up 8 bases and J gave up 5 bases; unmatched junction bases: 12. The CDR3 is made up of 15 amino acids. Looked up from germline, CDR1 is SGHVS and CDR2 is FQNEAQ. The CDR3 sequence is CASGSSGTGCETQYF. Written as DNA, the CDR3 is TGTGCCAGCGGCTCTTCCGGGACAGGGTGCGAGACCCAGTACTTC.

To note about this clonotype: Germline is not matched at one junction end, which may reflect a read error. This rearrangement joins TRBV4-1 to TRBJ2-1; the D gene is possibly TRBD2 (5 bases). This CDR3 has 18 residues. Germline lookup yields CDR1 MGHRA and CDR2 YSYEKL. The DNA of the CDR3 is TGCGCCAGCAGCCAATCCCCCGTTGCAGCGGTTGACTACAATGAACAGTTCTTC. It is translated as CASSQSPVAAVDYNEQFF.